These 5 T cell receptor beta chains were sequenced from one sample in a study of identical twins. TCRdb re-called the 5' RACE reads with MiXCR, one entry per CDR3 protein. In the table there are hundreds of thousands of distinct CDR3 sequences, approximately 22% of which are singletons. This sample also belongs to another study, concerning T cells expressing NK-cell markers.

Input material: PBMCs. Every receptor here comes from a woman under 30 in good health.

This chain connects TRBV5-1 to TRBJ2-7; unclear D gene. Germline V CDR1 and CDR2: SGHRS, YFSETQ. The CDR3 has 13 residues. Trimming took 0 bases from V and 3 from J, leaving 7 bases between them. CDR3 amino acids: CASSLASYYEQYF. The CDR3 DNA sequence: TGCGCCAGCAGCTTGGCCTCCTACTACGAGCAGTACTTC.

This clonotype was observed a few times. The chain joins TRBV9 to TRBJ2-5; TRBD1 matches 10 bases. The CDR3 consists of 16 residues. V shed 1 base and J 7 bases; nucleotides not matched to a gene: 10. Germline loops: CDR1 SGDLS, CDR2 YYNGEE. For the CDR3, the DNA is TGTGCCAGCAGCGTAAGGGGACAGGGGAATCGGGGGACCCAGTACTTC. It specifies CASSVRGQGNRGTQYF.

This clonotype has at least ten counts. The rearrangement joins TRBV14 to TRBJ2-3, with a weak D call TRBD1 (5 bases). CDR1 and CDR2 from the germline V gene are SGHDN and FVKESK. This CDR3 has 17 residues. V was shortened by 0 bases and J by 2 bases, with 15 bases between the two germline ends. Written as DNA, the CDR3 is TGTGCCAGCAGCCAAGAAAGGACATCGAGAGACACAGATACGCAGTATTTT. Protein product: CASSQERTSRDTDTQYF.

The chain recombines TRBV9 with TRBJ2-2; either TRBD1 or TRBD2 may fit D (5 bases each). The V gene's germline CDR1 is SGDLS and CDR2 YYNGEE. The length of the CDR3 is 18 residues. Trimming removed 4 bases at V and 7 bases at J, with 26 bases between. DNA for the CDR3: TGTGCCAGCAGCACCTCCTTTGCCCAGCCCCGGGGCGGCGGGGAGCTGTTTTTT. It yields the protein CASSTSFAQPRGGGELFF.

The chain has TRBV20-1 and TRBJ2-5, with no clear D. CDR1 is DFQATT and CDR2 is SNEGSKA in the germline V gene (reference sequence). The CDR3 totals 12 residues. CDR3: CSPLVAQETQYF. CDR3 DNA: TGCAGCCCTCTGGTAGCCCAAGAGACCCAGTACTTC.